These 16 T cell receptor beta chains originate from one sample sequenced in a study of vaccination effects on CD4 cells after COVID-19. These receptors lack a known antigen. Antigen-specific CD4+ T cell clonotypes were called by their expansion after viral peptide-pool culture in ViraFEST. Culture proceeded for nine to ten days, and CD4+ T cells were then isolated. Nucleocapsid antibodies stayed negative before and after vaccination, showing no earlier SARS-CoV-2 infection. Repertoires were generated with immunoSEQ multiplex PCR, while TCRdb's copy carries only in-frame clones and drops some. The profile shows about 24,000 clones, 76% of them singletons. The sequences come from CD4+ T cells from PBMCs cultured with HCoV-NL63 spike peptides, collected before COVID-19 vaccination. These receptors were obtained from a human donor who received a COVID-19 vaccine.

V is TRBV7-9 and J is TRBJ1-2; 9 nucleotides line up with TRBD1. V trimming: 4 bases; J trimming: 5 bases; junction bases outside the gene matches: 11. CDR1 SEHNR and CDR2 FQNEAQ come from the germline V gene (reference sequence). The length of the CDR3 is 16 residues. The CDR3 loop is CASSSGSGQGLYGYTF. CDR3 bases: TGTGCCAGCAGCTCGGGCTCGGGACAGGGACTATATGGCTACACCTTC.

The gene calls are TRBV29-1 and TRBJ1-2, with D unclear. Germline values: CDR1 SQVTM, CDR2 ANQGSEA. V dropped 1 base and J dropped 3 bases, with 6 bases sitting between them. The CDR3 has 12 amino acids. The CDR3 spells CSVEGTDYGYTF. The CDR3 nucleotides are TGCAGCGTTGAAGGGACGGACTATGGCTACACCTTC.

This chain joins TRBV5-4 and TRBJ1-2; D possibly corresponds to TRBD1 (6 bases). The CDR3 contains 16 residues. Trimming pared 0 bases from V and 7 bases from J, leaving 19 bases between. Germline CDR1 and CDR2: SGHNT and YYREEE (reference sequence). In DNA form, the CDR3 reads TGTGCCAGCAGCTTGGGGGTGGGCAGGGGATTAGTTGGCTACACCTTC. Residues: CASSLGVGRGLVGYTF.

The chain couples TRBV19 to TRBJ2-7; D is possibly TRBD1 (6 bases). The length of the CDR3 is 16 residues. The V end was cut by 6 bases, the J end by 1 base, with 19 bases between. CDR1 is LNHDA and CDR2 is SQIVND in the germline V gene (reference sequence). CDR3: CASRDGKGQSSYEQYF. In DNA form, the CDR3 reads TGTGCCAGTAGGGATGGAAAAGGACAGAGTTCCTACGAGCAGTACTTC. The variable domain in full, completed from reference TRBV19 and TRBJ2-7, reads DGGITQSPKYLFRKEGQNVTLSCEQNLNHDAMYWYRQDPGQGLRLIYYSQIVNDFQKGDIAEGYSVSREKKESFPLTVTSAQKNPTAFYLCASRDGKGQSSYEQYFGPGTRLTVT.

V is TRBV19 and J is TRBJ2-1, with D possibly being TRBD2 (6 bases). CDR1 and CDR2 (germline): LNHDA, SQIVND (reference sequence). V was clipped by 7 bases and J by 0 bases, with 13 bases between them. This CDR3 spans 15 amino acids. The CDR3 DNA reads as TGTGCCAGTAAGTCGCTAGCGCACTCCTACAATGAGCAGTTCTTC. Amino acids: CASKSLAHSYNEQFF.

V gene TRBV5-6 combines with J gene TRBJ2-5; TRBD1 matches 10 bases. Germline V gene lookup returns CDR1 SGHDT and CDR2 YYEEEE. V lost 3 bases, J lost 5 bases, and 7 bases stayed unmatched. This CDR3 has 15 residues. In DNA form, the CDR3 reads TGTGCCAGCAGCTCAAGGGGGACAGGGGTCGAGACCCAGTACTTC. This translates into CASSSRGTGVETQYF.

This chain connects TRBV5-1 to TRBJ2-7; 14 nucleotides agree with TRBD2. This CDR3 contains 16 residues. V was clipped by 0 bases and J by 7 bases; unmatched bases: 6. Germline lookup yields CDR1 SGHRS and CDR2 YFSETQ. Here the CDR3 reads CASSLGSGLAGEEQYF. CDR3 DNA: TGCGCCAGCAGCTTGGGCTCGGGACTAGCGGGAGAGGAGCAGTACTTC.

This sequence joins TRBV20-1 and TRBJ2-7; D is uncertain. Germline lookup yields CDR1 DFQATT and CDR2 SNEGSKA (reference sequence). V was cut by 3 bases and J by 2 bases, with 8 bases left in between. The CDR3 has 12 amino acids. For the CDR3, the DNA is TGCAGTGCTAGTGCAGAAACCTACGAGCAGTACTTC. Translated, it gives CSASAETYEQYF.

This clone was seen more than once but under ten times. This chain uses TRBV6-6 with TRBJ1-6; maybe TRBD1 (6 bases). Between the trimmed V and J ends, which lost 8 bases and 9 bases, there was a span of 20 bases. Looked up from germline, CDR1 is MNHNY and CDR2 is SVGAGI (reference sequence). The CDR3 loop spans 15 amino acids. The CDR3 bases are TGTGCCAGCCTAAAAGAATGGGGGGCTGGTTCACCCCTCCACTTT. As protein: CASLKEWGAGSPLHF.

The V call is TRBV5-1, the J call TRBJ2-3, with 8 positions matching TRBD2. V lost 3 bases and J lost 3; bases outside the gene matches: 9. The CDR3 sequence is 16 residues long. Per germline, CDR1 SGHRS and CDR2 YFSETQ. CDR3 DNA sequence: TGCGCCAGCAGCTCTTTAGCGGGGATGGCAACAGATACGCAGTATTTT. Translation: CASSSLAGMATDTQYF.

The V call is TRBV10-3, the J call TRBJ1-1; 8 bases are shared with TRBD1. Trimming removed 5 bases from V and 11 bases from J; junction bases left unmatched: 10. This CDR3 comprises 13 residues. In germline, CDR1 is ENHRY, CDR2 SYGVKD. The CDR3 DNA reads TGTGCCATCAGTCGTAGTCCGGACAGGGAGGCTTTCTTT. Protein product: CAISRSPDREAFF.

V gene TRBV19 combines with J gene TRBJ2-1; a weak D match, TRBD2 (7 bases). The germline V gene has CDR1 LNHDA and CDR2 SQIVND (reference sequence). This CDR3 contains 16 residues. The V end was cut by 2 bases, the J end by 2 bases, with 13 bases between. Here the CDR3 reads CASSIFRGATYNEQFF. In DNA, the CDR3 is TGTGCCAGTAGTATATTTCGGGGGGCTACCTACAATGAGCAGTTCTTC. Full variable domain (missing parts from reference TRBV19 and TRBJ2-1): DGGITQSPKYLFRKEGQNVTLSCEQNLNHDAMYWYRQDPGQGLRLIYYSQIVNDFQKGDIAEGYSVSREKKESFPLTVTSAQKNPTAFYLCASSIFRGATYNEQFFGPGTRLTVL.

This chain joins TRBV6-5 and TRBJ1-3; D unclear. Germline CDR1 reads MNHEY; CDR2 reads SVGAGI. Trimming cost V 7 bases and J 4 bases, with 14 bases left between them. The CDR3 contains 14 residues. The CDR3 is CASTASGGGNTIYF. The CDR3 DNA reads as TGTGCCAGCACGGCGTCCGGTGGGGGAAACACCATATATTTT.

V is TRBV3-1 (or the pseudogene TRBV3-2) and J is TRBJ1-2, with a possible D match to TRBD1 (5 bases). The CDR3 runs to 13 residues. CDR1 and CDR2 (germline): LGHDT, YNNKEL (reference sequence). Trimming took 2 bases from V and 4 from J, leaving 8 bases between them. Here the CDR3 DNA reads TGTGCCAGCAGCCAACAGGGTGCCTATGGCTACACCTTC. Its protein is CASSQQGAYGYTF.

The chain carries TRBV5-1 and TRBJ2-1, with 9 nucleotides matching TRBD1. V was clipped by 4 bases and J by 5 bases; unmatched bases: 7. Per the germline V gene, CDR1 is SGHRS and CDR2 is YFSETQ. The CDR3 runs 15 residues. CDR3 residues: CASSIGTGQNNEQFF. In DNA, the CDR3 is TGCGCCAGCAGCATTGGGACAGGGCAGAACAATGAGCAGTTCTTC.

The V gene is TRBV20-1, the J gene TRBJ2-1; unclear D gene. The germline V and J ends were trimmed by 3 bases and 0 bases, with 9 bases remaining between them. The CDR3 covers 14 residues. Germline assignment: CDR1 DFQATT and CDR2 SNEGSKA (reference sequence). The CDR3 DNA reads TGCAGTGCTAGTCGGACCCGCTCCTACAATGAGCAGTTCTTC. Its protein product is CSASRTRSYNEQFF.